This section outlines one TCR beta chain sequence together with its context. This sample stems from a study of blood T cell repertoires in COVID-19. CDR1 and CDR2 from the germline V gene are LNHNV and YYDKDF (reference sequence). Trimming removed 5 bases from V and 7 bases from J; junction bases left unmatched: 7. This CDR3 contains 13 residues. Here immunoSEQ multiplex PCR was the method, and the copy in TCRdb shows in-frame clones only, minus some. This sample has roughly 99,000 clones, with approximately 88% found just once. The chain is built from TRBV15 and TRBJ1-2, with 7 bases fitting TRBD1. The clonotype comes from a man aged 50 to 60 with active or convalescent COVID-19. The sequencing input was peripheral blood. CDR3 sequence reads: CATSPEGALGYTF. As DNA, the CDR3 is TGTGCCACCAGCCCAGAGGGGGCCCTTGGCTACACCTTC. The full variable domain, completed using reference TRBV15 and TRBJ1-2, is DAMVIQNPRYQVTQFGKPVTLSCSQTLNHNVMYWYQQKSSQAPKLLFHYYDKDFNNEADTPDNFQSRRPNTSFCFLDIRSPGLGDTAMYLCATSPEGALGYTFGSGTRLTVV.